Below, 32 T cell receptor beta chains from the same sample are listed, as sequenced in a study of radiotherapy plus CTLA-4 blockade in lung cancer. The table came from immunoSEQ multiplex PCR; TCRdb's copy has only in-frame clones and leaves some out. The table shows 30,000 or so clones, with roughly 70% occurring only once. This material consisted of peripheral blood, taken from a patient treated with radiotherapy plus ipilimumab. The receptors here all came from a human donor with non-small cell lung cancer who had stable disease on radiotherapy plus ipilimumab.

The chain combines TRBV5-6 with TRBJ2-2; D gene uncertain. This CDR3 is built from 11 residues. Germline CDR1 is SGHDT and CDR2 is YYEEEE. Trimming shortened V by 3 bases and J by 7 bases, and 4 bases separated the two germline ends. CDR3 nucleotide sequence: TGTGCCAGCAGCTGGGACGGGGAGCTGTTTTTT. This gives the protein CASSWDGELFF.

This clone was picked up a small number of times. The CDR3 is CASSPDYTGGSYEQYF. The DNA for the CDR3 is TGTGCCAGCAGCCCCGACTACACAGGGGGTTCTTACGAGCAGTACTTC. The J gene is TRBJ2-7, the V gene TRBV28, with TRBD1 matching over 8 bases. V was pared by 6 bases and J by 4 bases, with 14 bases of the junction left unmatched. The CDR3 is 16 amino acids. The germline CDR1 and CDR2 sequences are MDHEN and SYDVKM.

V is TRBV18 and J is TRBJ2-7; TRBD2 matches 12 bases. CDR1 and CDR2 (germline): KGHSH, LQKENI. After removal of 0 bases from V and 4 bases from J, the junction contained 10 bases not matched to a gene. The length of the CDR3 is 18 residues. The CDR3 nucleotides read TGTGCCAGCTCACCACCGATTTCTAGCGGGAGGGCCGGTTACGAGCAGTACTTC. Protein sequence: CASSPPISSGRAGYEQYF.

V gene TRBV7-8 combines with J gene TRBJ1-1; TRBD1 might be the D (5 bases). The germline CDR1 and CDR2 sequences are SGHVS and FQNEAQ. Trimming cost V 4 bases and J 6 bases, with 24 bases left between them. The CDR3 contains 17 residues. The CDR3: CASSSITIGSGGAEAFF. CDR3 DNA sequence: TGTGCCAGCAGCTCTATTACAATTGGTAGCGGGGGTGCTGAAGCTTTCTTT.

This clone has just one count. The chain uses TRBV5-8 and TRBJ2-1; unclear D gene. Germline lookup yields CDR1 SGHTS and CDR2 YDEGEE. The CDR3 consists of 13 residues. V was shortened by 5 bases and J by 6 bases, with 12 bases between the two germline ends. In DNA form, the CDR3 reads TGTGCCAGCAGTTCCGACTGGGGCAATGAGCAGTTCTTC. Its protein is CASSSDWGNEQFF.

The genes are TRBV7-9 and TRBJ2-7; D is unresolved. Germline-derived CDR1 and CDR2 are SEHNR and FQNEAQ (reference sequence). The CDR3 runs to 9 residues. The V end was cut by 8 bases, the J end by 3 bases, with 2 bases between. Written as DNA, the CDR3 is TGTGCCAGCGGCTACGAGCAGTACTTC. Translated: CASGYEQYF. Using reference TRBV7-9 and TRBJ2-7 for the parts outside the CDR3, the full variable domain is DTGVSQNPRHKITKRGQNVTFRCDPISEHNRLYWYRQTLGQGPEFLTYFQNEAQLEKSRLLSDRFSAERPKGSFSTLEIQRTEQGDSAMYLCASGYEQYFGPGTRLTVT.

This rearrangement joins TRBV7-8 to TRBJ2-1; TRBD1 agrees at 10 bases. CDR3 size: 16 residues. Trimming removed 5 bases from V and 6 bases from J; junction bases left unmatched: 10. From germline, CDR1 is SGHVS and CDR2 FQNEAQ. CDR3 DNA: TGTGCCAGCAGCAATTTCCTGGGACAGGGGATCAATGAGCAGTTCTTC. Its protein product is CASSNFLGQGINEQFF.

This chain links TRBV30 with TRBJ1-2; TRBD1 is a possible D gene (6 bases). V lost 4 bases and J lost 7, with 16 bases in between. Germline assignment: CDR1 GTSNPN and CDR2 SVGIG (reference sequence). The CDR3 consists of 13 residues. The CDR3 bases are TGTGCCTGGAACCCCCGCGGGGGCCGTGGCTACACCTTC. This codes for CAWNPRGGRGYTF.

The chain carries TRBV19 and TRBJ1-5; D is uncertain. Germline loops: CDR1 LNHDA, CDR2 SQIVND (reference sequence). Trimming stripped 1 base from V and 0 bases from J, with 4 bases between. The CDR3 runs 14 residues. CDR3 loop: CASSIAYSNQPQHF. Written as DNA, the CDR3 is TGTGCCAGTAGTATAGCATATAGCAATCAGCCCCAGCATTTT.

V and J are TRBV5-4 and TRBJ2-3; D not certain. Trimming took off 4 bases at V and 4 bases at J, with 10 bases between the two ends. CDR1 is SGHNT, CDR2 YYREEE, per germline (reference sequence). The CDR3 length is 13 residues. The CDR3 bases are TGTGCCAGCAGCGCGACGTTGCCAGATACGCAGTATTTT. Its protein is CASSATLPDTQYF. Full variable domain (rest looked up from reference TRBV5-4 and TRBJ2-3): ETGVTQSPTHLIKTRGQQVTLRCSSQSGHNTVSWYQQALGQGPQFIFQYYREEENGRGNFPPRFSGLQFPNYSSELNVNALELDDSALYLCASSATLPDTQYFGPGTRLTVL.

A few counts support this clone. The V gene is TRBV18, the J gene TRBJ2-1; 13 bases line up with TRBD2. Looked up from germline, CDR1 is KGHSH and CDR2 is LQKENI. This CDR3 region has 16 residues. The V segment lost 3 bases and the J segment 6 bases; nucleotides outside the gene matches: 5. The CDR3 DNA sequence: TGTGCCAGCTCACCGACTAGCGGGGGGTTCAGCAATGAGCAGTTCTTC. Translation: CASSPTSGGFSNEQFF.

The CDR3 DNA sequence: TGCGCCAGCAGCCAATGGGGAACTAGTACTTCCGGGGAGCTGTTTTTT. Protein product: CASSQWGTSTSGELFF. The V call is TRBV4-1, the J call TRBJ2-2, with TRBD2 as a possible D gene (5 bases). V lost 2 bases, J lost 6 bases, and 16 bases lay in between. Germline loops: CDR1 MGHRA, CDR2 YSYEKL. CDR3 length: 16 amino acids.

The rearrangement joins TRBV7-6 to TRBJ1-3; perhaps TRBD1 as D (5 bases). Between the trimmed V and J ends, which lost 5 bases and 4 bases, there was a span of 12 bases. This CDR3 region has 14 residues. Germline lookup yields CDR1 SGHVS and CDR2 FNYEAQ. The CDR3 loop is CASSPGTDGNTIYF. CDR3 nucleotides: TGTGCCAGCAGCCCCGGGACTGACGGAAACACCATATATTTT.

This chain uses TRBV2 with TRBJ2-7, with 11 nucleotides matching TRBD2. V lost 4 bases, J lost 6 bases, and 8 bases stayed unmatched. The CDR3 runs 15 residues. Germline CDR1 and CDR2: SNHLY and FYNNEI. The CDR3 DNA is TGTGCCAGCAGTGGAGATAGCGGGAGGGTGCGCGAGCAGTACTTC. Translating gives CASSGDSGRVREQYF.

This sequence joins TRBV11-2 and TRBJ2-5, with D perhaps TRBD1 (6 bases). Trimming stripped 5 bases from V and 6 bases from J, with 13 bases between. The CDR3 is 13 amino acids. The V gene's germline CDR1 is SGHAT and CDR2 FQNNGV. CDR3 loop: CASSQTGLQTQYF. As DNA, the CDR3 is TGTGCCAGCAGCCAAACAGGGCTTCAGACCCAGTACTTC.

The chain carries TRBV4-1 and TRBJ2-5; D is undetermined. V lost 3 bases and J 5 bases, leaving 10 bases between the germline ends. The germline V gene encodes CDR1 MGHRA and CDR2 YSYEKL. This CDR3 spans 13 amino acids. The CDR3 sequence is CASSHASRETQYF. The CDR3 DNA reads as TGCGCCAGCAGCCACGCCTCCCGGGAGACCCAGTACTTC.

The chain has TRBV28 and TRBJ2-3, with unresolved D. Per germline, CDR1 MDHEN and CDR2 SYDVKM. The CDR3 is 14 amino acids. V was trimmed by 5 bases and J by 4 bases, leaving 13 bases between them. CDR3 protein: CASSPLREADTQYF. The CDR3 nucleotides are TGTGCCAGCAGTCCCCTACGAGAGGCAGATACGCAGTATTTT.

The rearrangement joins TRBV6-1 to TRBJ1-2, with D unresolved. The V gene lost 3 bases and the J gene lost 0 bases, with 17 bases spanning the gap. Per the germline V gene, CDR1 is MNHNS and CDR2 is SASEGT. The CDR3 has 17 amino acids. CDR3 loop: CASSDLDFPKANYGYTF. CDR3 DNA: TGTGCCAGCAGTGATTTGGACTTTCCCAAAGCTAACTATGGCTACACCTTC.

The table lists this clone with a few counts. The chain couples TRBV4-1 to TRBJ2-3, with 7 positions matching TRBD2. The V gene end was trimmed by 1 base and the J gene end by 2 bases; junction bases not matched to a gene: 9. Germline V CDR1 and CDR2: MGHRA, YSYEKL. This CDR3 has 17 residues. Here the CDR3 reads CASSQGGSGTLTDTQYF. The CDR3 DNA reads TGCGCCAGCAGCCAAGGGGGGAGCGGGACCCTCACAGATACGCAGTATTTT.

Within the sample, this clone is medium-sized. The chain uses TRBV5-1 and TRBJ2-7; the D is unclear. V lost 0 bases and J 2 bases, leaving 9 bases between the germline ends. CDR1 SGHRS and CDR2 YFSETQ come from the germline V gene. The CDR3 loop spans 14 amino acids. DNA of the CDR3: TGCGCCAGCAGCTTGGTGGTTTTACCCTACGAGCAGTACTTC. Translating it yields CASSLVVLPYEQYF.

Details on this clone: This CDR3 is also generated by other DNA sequences in the sample. This sequence joins TRBV6-6 and TRBJ1-4, with D possibly being TRBD1 (5 bases). Germline assignment: CDR1 MNHNY and CDR2 SVGAGI (reference sequence). Between the trimmed V and J ends, which lost 5 bases and 17 bases, there was a span of 18 bases. The CDR3 is made up of 12 amino acids. CDR3 sequence (DNA): TGTGCCAGCAGTCCCCAGGGAGCGAGCCTTTTTTTT. Residues: CASSPQGASLFF.

The chain carries TRBV5-1 and TRBJ2-7; 8 nucleotides match TRBD2. V dropped 0 bases and J dropped 3; count of bases not matched to a gene: 5. CDR3 length: 15 amino acids. Germline loops: CDR1 SGHRS, CDR2 YFSETQ. The CDR3 sequence is CASSLVVGGGYEQYF. CDR3 in DNA: TGCGCCAGCAGCTTGGTCGTCGGGGGGGGCTACGAGCAGTACTTC.

J is TRBJ1-5 and V is TRBV28, with D possibly matching TRBD1 (5 bases). There are 17 residues in the CDR3. V was clipped by 6 bases and J by 3 bases, with 21 bases between them. Germline assignment: CDR1 MDHEN and CDR2 SYDVKM. The CDR3 DNA reads as TGTGCCAGCAGGAGCGGTTCCCTCGGGGGGACCAATCAGCCCCAGCATTTT. Its translation is CASRSGSLGGTNQPQHF.

Only a few counts were recorded for this clone. The chain couples TRBV5-6 to TRBJ1-1; no firm D call. The CDR3 has 15 amino acids. Germline V gene sequence: CDR1 SGHDT, CDR2 YYEEEE. Trimming pared 2 bases from V and 3 bases from J, leaving 14 bases between. The DNA of the CDR3 is TGTGCCAGCAGCTTATACTCAGGCACACACACTGAAGCTTTCTTT. This translates into CASSLYSGTHTEAFF. Drawing the rest from reference TRBV5-6 and TRBJ1-1, the complete variable domain is DAGVTQSPTHLIKTRGQQVTLRCSPKSGHDTVSWYQQALGQGPQFIFQYYEEEERQRGNFPDRFSGHQFPNYSSELNVNALLLGDSALYLCASSLYSGTHTEAFFGQGTRLTVV.

V gene TRBV18 combines with J gene TRBJ2-5; D not resolved. The CDR3 has 12 amino acids. V was shortened by 3 bases and J by 4 bases, with 6 bases between the two germline ends. The germline V gene has CDR1 KGHSH and CDR2 LQKENI. The DNA for the CDR3 is TGTGCCAGCTCACCCTCCCCAGAGACCCAGTACTTC. Amino acid sequence: CASSPSPETQYF.

V and J are TRBV7-2 and TRBJ2-5; TRBD2 is a possible D gene (5 bases). V lost 3 bases and J lost 11, with 7 bases in between. There are 10 residues in the CDR3. CDR1 and CDR2 (germline): SGHTA, FQGNSA. In DNA form, the CDR3 reads TGTGCCAGCAGCTTCTGGGAGCAGTACTTC. Amino acids: CASSFWEQYF.

The chain combines TRBV7-8 with TRBJ2-7, with 10 bases matching TRBD2. J gave up 0 bases and V 1 base, and 3 bases lay outside the gene matches. CDR3 length: 16 amino acids. The germline V gene encodes CDR1 SGHVS and CDR2 FQNEAQ. Here the CDR3 reads CASSLETSGLSYEQYF. CDR3 nucleotides: TGTGCCAGCAGCTTAGAGACTAGCGGGCTCTCCTACGAGCAGTACTTC.

This clone was counted only a few times. This chain uses TRBV6-1 with TRBJ1-4; D is unclear. This CDR3 is 11 amino acids long. Germline V gene sequence: CDR1 MNHNS, CDR2 SASEGT. V gave up 6 bases and J gave up 16 bases, with 15 bases separating them. The CDR3 region is CASSSTVWQFF. CDR3 DNA: TGTGCCAGCAGCTCCACAGTTTGGCAGTTTTTT.

This chain uses TRBV6-1 with TRBJ2-5; 8 positions agree with TRBD1. The germline V gene encodes CDR1 MNHNS and CDR2 SASEGT. J gave up 3 bases and V 6 bases, and 9 bases lay outside the gene matches. The CDR3 loop spans 15 amino acids. In DNA form, the CDR3 reads TGTGCCAGCAGCCGCTCGACAGGGGCGAAAGAGACCCAGTACTTC. The encoded protein is CASSRSTGAKETQYF.

This clone was observed a handful of times. This rearrangement joins TRBV18 to TRBJ2-7, with a weak D call TRBD2 (7 bases). The CDR3 covers 14 residues. Trimming cost V 1 base and J 3 bases, with 10 bases left between them. From germline, CDR1 is KGHSH and CDR2 LQKENI. The CDR3 bases are TGTGCCAGCTCACCACTGGGAGGGGGCTACGAGCAGTACTTC. Translated, it gives CASSPLGGGYEQYF.

This clone was observed a few times. The V call is TRBV7-9, the J call TRBJ2-7; D gene unclear. There are 12 residues in the CDR3. V lost 1 base and J 3 bases, leaving 4 bases between the germline ends. CDR1 SEHNR and CDR2 FQNEAQ come from the germline V gene (reference sequence). The CDR3 protein is CASSLGVYEQYF. In DNA, the CDR3 is TGTGCCAGCAGCTTAGGAGTCTACGAGCAGTACTTC.

This chain joins TRBV11-2 and TRBJ1-4; 7 nucleotides agree with TRBD1. V gave up 5 bases and J gave up 6 bases; unmatched junction bases: 9. This CDR3 has 15 residues. Germline V gives CDR1 SGHAT, CDR2 FQNNGV. Here the CDR3 reads CASSRTIGTDEKLFF. DNA of the CDR3: TGTGCCAGCAGCCGAACAATCGGGACAGATGAAAAACTGTTTTTT. Using reference TRBV11-2 and TRBJ1-4 for the parts outside the CDR3, the full variable domain is EAGVAQSPRYKIIEKRQSVAFWCNPISGHATLYWYQQILGQGPKLLIQFQNNGVVDDSQLPKDRFSAERLKGVDSTLKIQPAKLEDSAVYLCASSRTIGTDEKLFFGSGTQLSVL.